This TCR beta chain comes out of a study of identical twins' blood T cells. Study findings and constraints: Mainly, cloneset size products determined shared clonotypes, twins included. Twins shared more top CDR3 clonotypes than unrelated donors did.

This clonotype was counted between two and nine times. Its antigen is not identified. A previously described protocol, modified, built RNA-based TCR cDNA libraries. TCRdb ran MiXCR on the 5' RACE reads and lists one entry per CDR3 protein. Of 300,000 to 400,000 distinct CDR3 sequences in the sample, about 28% were seen once. The V gene lost 7 bases and the J gene lost 3 bases, with 12 bases spanning the gap. Per germline, CDR1 SGHAT and CDR2 FQNNGV. The CDR3 sequence is 13 residues long. The donors were healthy female monozygous twins, three pairs in total. This chain connects TRBV11-2 to TRBJ1-2; D not certain. This TCR was recovered from a woman between 18 and 55 years old in good health. Sample: PBMCs. The CDR3 DNA reads as TGTGCCAGCAACTCAGGCCTCGACTATGGCTACACCTTC. This gives the protein CASNSGLDYGYTF.